This T cell receptor beta chain was found in a study of T cells in Graves' hyperthyroidism and ophthalmopathy. Findings of the study overall: Most expanded thyroid clonotypes above 0.001 recurred in blood.

Comment on this clonotype: What it binds is not known.

Using RNA transcripts as the source, TCR beta CDR3 regions were amplified. The HTBI primer set served for first-round RT-PCR of the TCR CDR3. Using its own MiXCR run on the multiplex PCR reads, TCRdb lists one record per CDR3 protein. The sample yields hundreds of thousands of distinct CDR3 sequences, over 15% seen once. Blood from later-ophthalmopathy patients was taken at first hyperthyroidism diagnosis. V lost 6 bases and J lost 3; bases outside the gene matches: 3. The CDR3 has 14 amino acids. This sequence joins TRBV12-3 or TRBV12-4 and TRBJ2-2; 8 nucleotides align to TRBD2. The source of this sequence is a woman aged 50 to 60 with Graves' hyperthyroidism that later progressed to Graves' ophthalmopathy. Source material: blood. The CDR3, as DNA: TGTGCCAGCAGGACGGGACTAGACACCGGGGAGCTGTTTTTT. Amino acids: CASRTGLDTGELFF.